A selection of T cell receptor beta chains follows, all from one sample in a study of blood T cell repertoires in COVID-19. TCRdb keeps only in-frame clones here, not all; method: immunoSEQ multiplex PCR. The sample lists fewer than 250,000 clones; about four fifths were seen once. The sample taken for sequencing was peripheral blood. Every receptor here comes from a man aged 45-60 years with active or convalescent COVID-19. Each CDR3 is given with its conserved first and last residue. Fields, in order: clone size, CDR3 length, D gene, J gene, V gene, CDR3 protein, CDR3 DNA. D genes are given only for firm matches. Size is omitted from some rows. Given values are once, few, many or a class for expanded clones.

clone size: .
CDR3 length: 14
D gene: TRBD1
J gene: TRBJ2-7
V gene: TRBV5-6
CDR3 protein: CASSSGQVAYEQYF
CDR3 DNA: TGTGCCAGCAGCTCAGGACAGGTCGCCTACGAGCAGTACTTC

clone size: .
CDR3 length: 13
D gene: .
J gene: TRBJ1-3
V gene: TRBV3-1/TRBV3-2
CDR3 protein: CASSQVEGNTIYF
CDR3 DNA: TGTGCCAGCAGCCAAGTTGAGGGAAACACCATATATTTT

clone size: .
CDR3 length: 15
D gene: TRBD1
J gene: TRBJ2-5
V gene: TRBV12-5
CDR3 protein: CASGPGQGAAETQYF
CDR3 DNA: TGTGCTAGTGGCCCGGGACAGGGGGCGGCCGAGACCCAGTACTTC

clone size: .
CDR3 length: 14
D gene: TRBD2
J gene: TRBJ2-1
V gene: TRBV9
CDR3 protein: CASSVTSGGAEQFF
CDR3 DNA: TGTGCCAGCAGCGTAACGAGCGGGGGGGCGGAGCAGTTCTTC

clone size: .
CDR3 length: 15
D gene: .
J gene: TRBJ2-1
V gene: TRBV4-2
CDR3 protein: CASSLRPAQGDEQFF
CDR3 DNA: TGTGCCAGCAGCCTAAGGCCCGCACAGGGAGATGAGCAGTTCTTC

clone size: .
CDR3 length: 14
D gene: .
J gene: TRBJ2-5
V gene: TRBV7-2
CDR3 protein: CASSLGAGPETQYF
CDR3 DNA: TGTGCCAGCAGCTTAGGGGCAGGGCCAGAGACCCAGTACTTC

clone size: .
CDR3 length: 17
D gene: .
J gene: TRBJ2-2
V gene: TRBV24-1
CDR3 protein: CATSDLPSGPGAGELFF
CDR3 DNA: TGTGCCACCAGTGATTTGCCGAGCGGTCCGGGGGCCGGGGAGCTGTTTTTT

clone size: .
CDR3 length: 16
D gene: .
J gene: TRBJ1-2
V gene: TRBV5-1
CDR3 protein: CASSLGLERTNYGYTF
CDR3 DNA: TGCGCCAGCAGCTTGGGTCTGGAGAGGACTAACTATGGCTACACCTTC

clone size: .
CDR3 length: 14
D gene: .
J gene: TRBJ1-6
V gene: TRBV7-3
CDR3 protein: CASSLLGSNSPLHF
CDR3 DNA: TGTGCCAGCAGCTTATTGGGCAGTAATTCACCCCTCCACTTT

clone size: .
CDR3 length: 13
D gene: .
J gene: TRBJ1-1
V gene: TRBV30
CDR3 protein: CAWSTRTQGEAFF
CDR3 DNA: TGTGCCTGGAGTACCCGGACCCAGGGTGAAGCTTTCTTT

clone size: .
CDR3 length: 13
D gene: .
J gene: TRBJ2-3
V gene: TRBV7-9
CDR3 protein: CASSLGGGNTQYF
CDR3 DNA: TGTGCCAGCAGCCTGGGAGGGGGGAATACGCAGTATTTT

clone size: .
CDR3 length: 16
D gene: .
J gene: TRBJ2-7
V gene: TRBV11-3
CDR3 protein: CASSLERDTTSYEQYF
CDR3 DNA: TGTGCCAGCAGCTTGGAGCGGGACACAACCTCCTACGAGCAGTACTTC

clone size: .
CDR3 length: 15
D gene: TRBD2
J gene: TRBJ2-1
V gene: TRBV9
CDR3 protein: CASSLLAGTSHEQFF
CDR3 DNA: TGTGCCAGCAGCCTCCTAGCGGGAACGTCCCATGAGCAGTTCTTC

clone size: .
CDR3 length: 15
D gene: TRBD2
J gene: TRBJ2-1
V gene: TRBV5-6
CDR3 protein: CASSPRVAGGNEQFF
CDR3 DNA: TGTGCCAGCAGCCCCCGGGTTGCGGGAGGCAATGAGCAGTTCTTC

clone size: .
CDR3 length: 14
D gene: .
J gene: TRBJ2-1
V gene: TRBV10-3
CDR3 protein: CAISLSRRESEQFF
CDR3 DNA: TGTGCCATCAGCCTTAGCCGTCGGGAGAGTGAGCAGTTCTTC

clone size: .
CDR3 length: 13
D gene: TRBD1
J gene: TRBJ2-7
V gene: TRBV9
CDR3 protein: CASSVDQGAEQYF
CDR3 DNA: TGTGCCAGCAGCGTAGATCAGGGGGCCGAGCAGTACTTC

clone size: few
CDR3 length: 13
D gene: .
J gene: TRBJ1-2
V gene: TRBV12-3/TRBV12-4
CDR3 protein: CASSLTGSYGYTF
CDR3 DNA: TGTGCCAGCAGTTTGACAGGTTCCTATGGCTACACCTTC

clone size: .
CDR3 length: 13
D gene: TRBD1
J gene: TRBJ1-4
V gene: TRBV7-7
CDR3 protein: CASAGGLNEKLFF
CDR3 DNA: TGTGCTAGCGCAGGGGGCCTTAATGAAAAACTGTTTTTT

clone size: .
CDR3 length: 16
D gene: TRBD2
J gene: TRBJ2-5
V gene: TRBV3-1/TRBV3-2
CDR3 protein: CASRGLAGGPEETQYF
CDR3 DNA: TGTGCCAGCAGGGGACTAGCGGGAGGGCCGGAAGAGACCCAGTACTTC

clone size: .
CDR3 length: 14
D gene: .
J gene: TRBJ1-6
V gene: TRBV19
CDR3 protein: CASRGGSYNSPLHF
CDR3 DNA: TGTGCCAGTAGGGGCGGGAGTTATAATTCACCCCTCCACTTT